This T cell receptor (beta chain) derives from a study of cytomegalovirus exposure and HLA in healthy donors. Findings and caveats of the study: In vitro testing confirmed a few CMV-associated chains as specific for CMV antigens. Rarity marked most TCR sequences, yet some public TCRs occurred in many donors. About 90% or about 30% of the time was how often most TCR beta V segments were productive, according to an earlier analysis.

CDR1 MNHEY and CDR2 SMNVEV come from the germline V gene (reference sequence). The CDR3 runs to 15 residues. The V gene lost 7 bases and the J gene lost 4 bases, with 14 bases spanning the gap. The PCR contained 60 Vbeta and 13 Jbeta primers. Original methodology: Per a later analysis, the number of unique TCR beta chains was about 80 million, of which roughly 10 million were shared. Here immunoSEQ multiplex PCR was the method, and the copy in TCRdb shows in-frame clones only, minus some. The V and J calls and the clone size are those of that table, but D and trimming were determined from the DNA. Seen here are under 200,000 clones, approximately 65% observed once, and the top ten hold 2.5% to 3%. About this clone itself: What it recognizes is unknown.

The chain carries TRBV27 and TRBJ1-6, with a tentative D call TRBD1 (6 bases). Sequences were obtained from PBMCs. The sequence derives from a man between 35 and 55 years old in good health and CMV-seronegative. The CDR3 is CASKRQDLYNSPLHF. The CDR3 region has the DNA TGTGCCAGCAAGAGACAGGACCTTTATAATTCACCCCTCCACTTT.